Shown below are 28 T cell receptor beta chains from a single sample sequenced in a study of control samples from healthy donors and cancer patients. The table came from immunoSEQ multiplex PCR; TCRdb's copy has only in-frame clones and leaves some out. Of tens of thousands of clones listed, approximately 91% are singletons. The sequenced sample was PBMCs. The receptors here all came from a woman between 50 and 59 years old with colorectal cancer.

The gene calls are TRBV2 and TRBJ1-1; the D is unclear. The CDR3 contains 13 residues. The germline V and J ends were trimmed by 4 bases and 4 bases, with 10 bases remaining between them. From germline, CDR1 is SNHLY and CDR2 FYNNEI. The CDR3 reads CASSVDGPTEAFF. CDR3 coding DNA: TGTGCCAGCAGTGTTGACGGTCCCACTGAAGCTTTCTTT.

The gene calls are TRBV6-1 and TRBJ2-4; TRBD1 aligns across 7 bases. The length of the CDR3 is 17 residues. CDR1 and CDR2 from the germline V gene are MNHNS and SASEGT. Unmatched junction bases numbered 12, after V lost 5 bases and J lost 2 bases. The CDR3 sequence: CASSKGTDLGPKNIQYF. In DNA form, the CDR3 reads TGTGCCAGCAGTAAAGGGACAGACCTAGGGCCCAAAAACATTCAGTACTTC.

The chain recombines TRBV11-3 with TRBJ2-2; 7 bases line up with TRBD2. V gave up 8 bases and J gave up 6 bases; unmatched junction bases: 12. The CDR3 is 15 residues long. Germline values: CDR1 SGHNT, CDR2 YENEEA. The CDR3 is CASAWGGGTPGELFF. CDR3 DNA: TGTGCCAGCGCCTGGGGGGGAGGGACCCCCGGGGAGCTGTTTTTT.

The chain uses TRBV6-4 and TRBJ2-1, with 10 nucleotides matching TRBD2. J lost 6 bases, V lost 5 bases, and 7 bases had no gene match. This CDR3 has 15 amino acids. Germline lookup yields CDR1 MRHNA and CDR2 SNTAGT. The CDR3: CASSTGLATGNEQFF. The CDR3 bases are TGTGCCAGCAGTACGGGACTAGCGACGGGCAATGAGCAGTTCTTC.

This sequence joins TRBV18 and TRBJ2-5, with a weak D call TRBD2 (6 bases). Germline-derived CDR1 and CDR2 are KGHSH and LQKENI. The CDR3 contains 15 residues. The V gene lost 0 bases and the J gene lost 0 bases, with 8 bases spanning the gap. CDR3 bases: TGTGCCAGCTCACCACCGGGCGGGAACCAAGAGACCCAGTACTTC. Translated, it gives CASSPPGGNQETQYF.

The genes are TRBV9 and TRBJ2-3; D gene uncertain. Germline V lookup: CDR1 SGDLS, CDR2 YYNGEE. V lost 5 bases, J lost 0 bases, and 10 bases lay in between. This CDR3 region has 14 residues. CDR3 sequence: CASSSLSSTDTQYF. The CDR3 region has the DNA TGTGCCAGCAGTTCCCTCTCTAGCACAGATACGCAGTATTTT.

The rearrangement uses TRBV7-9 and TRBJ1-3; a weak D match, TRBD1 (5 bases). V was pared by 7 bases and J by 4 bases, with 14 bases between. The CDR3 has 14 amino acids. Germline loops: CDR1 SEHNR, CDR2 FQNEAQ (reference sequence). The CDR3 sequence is CASNVQGSGNTIYF. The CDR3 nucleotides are TGTGCCAGCAACGTGCAGGGCTCCGGAAACACCATATATTTT.

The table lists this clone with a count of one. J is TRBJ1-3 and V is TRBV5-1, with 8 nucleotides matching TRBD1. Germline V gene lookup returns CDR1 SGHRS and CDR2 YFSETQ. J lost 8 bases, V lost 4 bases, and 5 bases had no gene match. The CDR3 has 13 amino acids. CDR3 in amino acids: CASSTGQGYTIYF. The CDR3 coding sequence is TGCGCCAGCAGCACCGGACAGGGATACACCATATATTTT.

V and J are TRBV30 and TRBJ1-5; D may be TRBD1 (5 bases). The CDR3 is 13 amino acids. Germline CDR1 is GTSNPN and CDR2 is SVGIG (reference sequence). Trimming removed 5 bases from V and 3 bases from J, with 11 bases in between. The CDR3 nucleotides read TGTGCCTGGGGGGGTGACCTCAATCAGCCCCAGCATTTT. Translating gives CAWGGDLNQPQHF. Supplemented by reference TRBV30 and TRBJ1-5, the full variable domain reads SQTIHQWPATLVQPVGSPLSLECTVEGTSNPNLYWYRQAAGRGLQLLFYSVGIGQISSEVPQNLSASRPQDRQFILSSKKLLLSDSGFYLCAWGGDLNQPQHFGDGTRLSIL.

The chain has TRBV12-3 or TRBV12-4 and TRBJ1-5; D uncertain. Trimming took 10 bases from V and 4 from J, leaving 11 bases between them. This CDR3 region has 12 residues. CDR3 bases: TGTGCCACCAAAAGAGGGAATCAGCCCCAGCATTTT. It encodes CATKRGNQPQHF.

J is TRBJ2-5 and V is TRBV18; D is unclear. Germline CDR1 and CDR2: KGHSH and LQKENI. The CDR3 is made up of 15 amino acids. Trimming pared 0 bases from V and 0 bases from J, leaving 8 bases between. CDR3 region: CASSPPTSYQETQYF. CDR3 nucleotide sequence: TGTGCCAGCTCACCACCGACATCGTACCAAGAGACCCAGTACTTC.

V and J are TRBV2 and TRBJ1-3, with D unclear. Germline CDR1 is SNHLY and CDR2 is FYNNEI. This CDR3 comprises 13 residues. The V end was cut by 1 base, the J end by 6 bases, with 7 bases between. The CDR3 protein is CASSEGVENTIYF. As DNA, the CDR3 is TGTGCCAGCAGTGAAGGGGTGGAAAACACCATATATTTT.

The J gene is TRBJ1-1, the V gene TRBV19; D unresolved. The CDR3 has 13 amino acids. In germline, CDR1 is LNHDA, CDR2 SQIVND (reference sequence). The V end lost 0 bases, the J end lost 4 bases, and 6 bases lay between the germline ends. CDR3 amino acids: CASSIETGTEAFF. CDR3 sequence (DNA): TGTGCCAGTAGTATAGAGACGGGCACTGAAGCTTTCTTT.

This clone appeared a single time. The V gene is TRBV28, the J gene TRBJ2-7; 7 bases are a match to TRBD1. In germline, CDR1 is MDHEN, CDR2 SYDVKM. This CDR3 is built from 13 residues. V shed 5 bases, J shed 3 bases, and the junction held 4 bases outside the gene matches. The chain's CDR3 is CASSQGDVYEQYV. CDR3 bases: TGTGCCAGCAGTCAGGGGGACGTCTACGAGCAGTACGTC.

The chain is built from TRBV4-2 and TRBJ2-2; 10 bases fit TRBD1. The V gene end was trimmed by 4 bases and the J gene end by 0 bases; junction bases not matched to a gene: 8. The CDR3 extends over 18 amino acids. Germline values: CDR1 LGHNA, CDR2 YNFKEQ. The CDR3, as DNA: TGTGCCAGCAGCCGAGACCTGGGACAGGGGTCGAACACCGGGGAGCTGTTTTTT. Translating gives CASSRDLGQGSNTGELFF.

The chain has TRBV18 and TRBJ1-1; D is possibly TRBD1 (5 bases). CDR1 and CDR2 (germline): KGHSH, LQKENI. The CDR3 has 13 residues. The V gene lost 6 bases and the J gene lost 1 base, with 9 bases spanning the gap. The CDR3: CASSPGGNTEAFF. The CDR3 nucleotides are TGTGCCAGCTCCCCCGGGGGGAACACTGAAGCTTTCTTT.

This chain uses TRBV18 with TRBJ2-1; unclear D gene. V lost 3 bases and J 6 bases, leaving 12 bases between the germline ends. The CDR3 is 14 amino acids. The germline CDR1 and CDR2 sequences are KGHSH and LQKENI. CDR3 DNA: TGTGCCAGCTCACCGCAGACCAGAGCCAATGAGCAGTTCTTC. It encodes CASSPQTRANEQFF.

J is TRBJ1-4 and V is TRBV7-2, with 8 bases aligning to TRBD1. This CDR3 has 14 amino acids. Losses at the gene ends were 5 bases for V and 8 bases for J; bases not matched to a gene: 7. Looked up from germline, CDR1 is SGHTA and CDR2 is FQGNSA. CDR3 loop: CASSPDRAKEKLFF. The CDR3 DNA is TGTGCCAGCAGCCCGGACAGGGCCAAGGAAAAACTGTTTTTT.

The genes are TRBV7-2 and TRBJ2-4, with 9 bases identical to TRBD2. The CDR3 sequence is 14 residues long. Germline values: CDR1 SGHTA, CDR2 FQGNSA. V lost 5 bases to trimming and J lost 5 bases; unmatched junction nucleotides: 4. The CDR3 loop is CASSRGGAQNIQYF. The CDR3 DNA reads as TGTGCCAGCAGCCGCGGGGGGGCCCAAAACATTCAGTACTTC.

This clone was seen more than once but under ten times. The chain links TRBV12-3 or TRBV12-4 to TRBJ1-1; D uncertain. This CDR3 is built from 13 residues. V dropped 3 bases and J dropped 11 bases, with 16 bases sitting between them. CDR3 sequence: CASSLSIRSPAFF. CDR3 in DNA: TGTGCCAGCAGTTTGTCCATCCGTTCTCCTGCTTTCTTT.

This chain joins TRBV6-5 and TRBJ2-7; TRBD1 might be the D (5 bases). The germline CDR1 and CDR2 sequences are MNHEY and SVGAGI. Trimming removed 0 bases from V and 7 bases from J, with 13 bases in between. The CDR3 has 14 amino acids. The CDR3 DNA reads TGTGCCAGCAGTTACTCGGGGCGTTCCGGGGAGCAGTACGTC. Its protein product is CASSYSGRSGEQYV.

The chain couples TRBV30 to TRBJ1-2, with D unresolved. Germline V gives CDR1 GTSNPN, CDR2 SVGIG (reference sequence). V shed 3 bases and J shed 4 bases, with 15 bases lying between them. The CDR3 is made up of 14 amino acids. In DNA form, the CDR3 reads TGTGCCTGGAGCGGCACAGCTCTTGTCTATGGCTACACCTTC. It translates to CAWSGTALVYGYTF.

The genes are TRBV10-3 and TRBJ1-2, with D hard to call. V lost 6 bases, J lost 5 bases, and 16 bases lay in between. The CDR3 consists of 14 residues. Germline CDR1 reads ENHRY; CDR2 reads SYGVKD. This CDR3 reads CAISPGGPIYGYTF. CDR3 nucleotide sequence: TGTGCCATCAGCCCCGGCGGACCGATTTATGGCTACACCTTC.

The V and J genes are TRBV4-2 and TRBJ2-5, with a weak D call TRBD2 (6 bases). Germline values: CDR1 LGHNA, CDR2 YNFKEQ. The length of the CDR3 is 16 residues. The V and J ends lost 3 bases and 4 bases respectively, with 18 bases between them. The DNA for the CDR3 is TGTGCCAGCAGCCAGAACCCCAGGGCGCGGGGAGAGACCCAGTACTTC. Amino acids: CASSQNPRARGETQYF.

The CDR3 DNA reads as TGTGCCAGCAGCTTAGAGCCGCCACGTCAGGGGGCTGGCTATGGCTACACCTTC. Its translation is CASSLEPPRQGAGYGYTF. The V call is TRBV7-2, the J call TRBJ1-2, with 8 bases aligning to TRBD1. Germline CDR1 is SGHTA and CDR2 is FQGNSA. CDR3 length: 18 amino acids. V gave up 1 base and J gave up 4 bases; unmatched junction bases: 14.

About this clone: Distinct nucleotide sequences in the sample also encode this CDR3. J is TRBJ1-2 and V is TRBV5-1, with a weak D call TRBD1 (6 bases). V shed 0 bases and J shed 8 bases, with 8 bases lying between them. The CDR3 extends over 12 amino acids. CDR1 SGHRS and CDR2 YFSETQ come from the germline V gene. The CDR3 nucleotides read TGCGCCAGCAGCTTGGGAGGGGGGGGCTACACCTTC. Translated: CASSLGGGGYTF.

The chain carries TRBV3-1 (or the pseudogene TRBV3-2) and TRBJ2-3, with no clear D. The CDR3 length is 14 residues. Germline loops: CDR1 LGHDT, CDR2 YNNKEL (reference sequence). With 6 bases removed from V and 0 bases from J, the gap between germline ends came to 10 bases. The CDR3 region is CASRPRLSTDTQYF. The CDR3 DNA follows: TGTGCCAGCAGGCCTCGACTCAGCACAGATACGCAGTATTTT.

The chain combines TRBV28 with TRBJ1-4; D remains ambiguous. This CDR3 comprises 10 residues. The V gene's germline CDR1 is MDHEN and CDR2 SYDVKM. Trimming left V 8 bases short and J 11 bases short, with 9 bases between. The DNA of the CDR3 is TGTGCCAGCGGACCGGGGAAACTGTTTTTT. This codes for CASGPGKLFF.